Below are 32 T cell receptor beta chains sequenced from a single sample in a study of T-cell reconstitution after alpha-beta-depleted transplantation in children. The TCRbeta library was prepared with unique molecular identifiers. One entry per CDR3 protein, called by TCRdb with MiXCR from the PCR reads. The sample lists 500,000 to 650,000 distinct CDR3 sequences; 10% to 12% were seen once. The material was PBMCs, mostly from graft donor cells, obtained 180 days after TCRalphabeta/CD19-depleted stem cell transplant. These receptors were taken from a female patient between 2 and 15 years old who had a stem cell transplant for aplastic anemia, so the T cells may come from the graft donor.

A few counts support this clonotype. The J gene is TRBJ2-5, the V gene TRBV6-2 or TRBV6-3, with TRBD1 identical over 7 bases. V lost 6 bases to trimming and J lost 4 bases; unmatched junction nucleotides: 11. The CDR3 is made up of 15 amino acids. CDR1 MNHEY and CDR2 SVGEGT come from the germline V gene. CDR3 sequence reads: CASRTNDRETETQYF. In DNA, the CDR3 is TGTGCCAGCAGGACTAACGACAGGGAGACAGAGACCCAGTACTTC.

This clonotype came up many times. The chain is built from TRBV20-1 and TRBJ2-5; 10 bases fit TRBD2. Germline CDR1 reads DFQATT; CDR2 reads SNEGSKA (reference sequence). This CDR3 contains 17 residues. V dropped 3 bases and J dropped 5; count of bases not matched to a gene: 15. This CDR3 is CSASYSPLAGVQETQYF. The DNA for the CDR3 is TGCAGTGCTAGTTACTCCCCCCTAGCGGGAGTACAGGAGACCCAGTACTTC.

In its sample, this clonotype was seen a few times. This chain connects TRBV5-1 to TRBJ2-1; 7 nucleotides align to TRBD2. This CDR3 spans 16 amino acids. The ends lost 1 base at V and 5 bases at J; junction bases unmatched: 9. Germline V lookup: CDR1 SGHRS, CDR2 YFSETQ. CDR3 residues: CASSLSAGYGDNEQFF. The CDR3 nucleotides read TGCGCCAGCAGCTTGTCAGCGGGGTATGGGGACAATGAGCAGTTCTTC.

This chain uses TRBV5-1 with TRBJ2-5, with 10 positions matching TRBD1. The junction had 6 bases not matched to a gene; V was cut back by 4 bases and J by 0 bases. Germline lookup yields CDR1 SGHRS and CDR2 YFSETQ. The CDR3 is 16 amino acids. The CDR3: CASSEGGQGYQETQYF. The CDR3 bases are TGCGCCAGCAGCGAGGGGGGACAGGGGTACCAAGAGACCCAGTACTTC. The full variable domain, completed using reference TRBV5-1 and TRBJ2-5, is KAGVTQTPRYLIKTRGQQVTLSCSPISGHRSVSWYQQTPGQGLQFLFEYFSETQRNKGNFPGRFSGRQFSNSRSEMNVSTLELGDSALYLCASSEGGQGYQETQYFGPGTRLLVL.

The chain recombines TRBV29-1 with TRBJ2-3; D is unresolved. Trimming removed 5 bases from V and 8 bases from J, with 11 bases in between. The CDR3 is made up of 11 amino acids. Germline CDR1 SQVTM, CDR2 ANQGSEA. The CDR3: CSVFSGATQYF. CDR3 in DNA: TGCAGCGTTTTCTCAGGAGCTACGCAGTATTTT.

V is TRBV20-1 and J is TRBJ1-2; D uncertain. Germline V gene lookup returns CDR1 DFQATT and CDR2 SNEGSKA (reference sequence). V was pared by 5 bases and J by 8 bases, with 15 bases between. CDR3 length equals 12 residues. CDR3 protein: CSAAEGVEGYTF. CDR3 sequence (DNA): TGCAGTGCTGCTGAGGGTGTGGAGGGCTACACCTTC.

The chain combines TRBV7-8 with TRBJ2-3, with no clear D. V dropped 3 bases and J dropped 3 bases, with 7 bases sitting between them. The CDR3 length is 13 residues. Germline lookup yields CDR1 SGHVS and CDR2 FQNEAQ. The CDR3 loop is CASSFLATDTQYF. The CDR3 DNA reads TGTGCCAGCAGCTTCTTGGCGACAGATACGCAGTATTTT.

This clonotype was detected ten times or more. The chain has TRBV28 and TRBJ2-7; D is possibly TRBD1 (5 bases). Germline V lookup: CDR1 MDHEN, CDR2 SYDVKM. The CDR3 has 14 amino acids. With 2 bases removed from V and 5 bases from J, the gap between germline ends came to 13 bases. The CDR3 bases are TGTGCCAGCAGTTTAAGGGCAGGGAACAACGAGCAGTACTTC. Amino acids: CASSLRAGNNEQYF.

The chain combines TRBV28 with TRBJ2-1, with TRBD2 matching 7 bases. V lost 3 bases, J lost 9 bases, and 8 bases stayed unmatched. CDR3 length equals 14 residues. Germline CDR1 MDHEN, CDR2 SYDVKM. CDR3 coding DNA: TGTGCCAGCAGTTTGGGGACTATAAATGGTGAGCAGTTCTTC. It codes for CASSLGTINGEQFF.

The V gene is TRBV29-1, the J gene TRBJ1-1; D remains ambiguous. CDR3 size: 12 residues. CDR1 is SQVTM, CDR2 ANQGSEA, per germline. Trimming stripped 5 bases from V and 3 bases from J, with 10 bases between. The CDR3 here is CSVRTHYTEAFF. The DNA for the CDR3 is TGCAGCGTTCGGACCCATTACACTGAAGCTTTCTTT.

The chain is built from TRBV6-5 and TRBJ2-1; 8 bases map to TRBD2. Germline CDR1 MNHEY, CDR2 SVGAGI. J was trimmed by 7 bases and V by 6 bases; bases with no gene match: 11. The CDR3 extends over 15 amino acids. The CDR3 reads CASSGGLAWGNEQFF. The CDR3 DNA is TGTGCCAGCAGCGGCGGACTAGCCTGGGGGAATGAGCAGTTCTTC.

The chain carries TRBV4-3 and TRBJ2-1; TRBD2 aligns across 7 bases. The CDR3 sequence is 20 residues long. Germline lookup yields CDR1 LGHNA and CDR2 YSLEER. With V trimmed by 0 bases and J by 5 bases, 19 bases remained unmatched. CDR3 amino acids: CASSQDTFRGRLAADNEQFF. The CDR3 nucleotides are TGCGCCAGCAGCCAAGATACCTTTCGAGGCAGACTAGCAGCGGACAATGAGCAGTTCTTC.

J is TRBJ1-6 and V is TRBV29-1; D is possibly TRBD1 (6 bases). Trimming cost V 7 bases and J 7 bases, with 14 bases left between them. Germline assignment: CDR1 SQVTM and CDR2 ANQGSEA. This CDR3 is built from 13 residues. CDR3 region: CSAGGQRNSPLHF. DNA of the CDR3: TGCAGCGCTGGGGGGCAGAGGAATTCACCCCTCCACTTT. The full variable domain, its missing parts supplied by reference TRBV29-1 and TRBJ1-6, is SAVISQKPSRDICQRGTSLTIQCQVDSQVTMMFWYRQQPGQSLTLIATANQGSEATYESGFVIDKFPISRPNLTFSTLTVSNMSPEDSSIYLCSAGGQRNSPLHFGNGTRLTVT.

The V gene is TRBV7-2, the J gene TRBJ2-1; TRBD2 agrees at 7 bases. This CDR3 has 17 residues. The germline gives CDR1 SGHTA, CDR2 FQGNSA. Unmatched junction bases numbered 9, after V lost 4 bases and J lost 0 bases. CDR3 amino acids: CASSSFWRERSYNEQFF. The DNA for the CDR3 is TGTGCCAGCAGCTCTTTCTGGCGGGAGCGCTCCTACAATGAGCAGTTCTTC. The entire variable domain, with the rest obtained from reference TRBV7-2 and TRBJ2-1, is as follows: GAGVSQSPSNKVTEKGKDVELRCDPISGHTALYWYRQSLGQGLEFLIYFQGNSAPDKSGLPSDRFSAERTGGSVSTLTIQRTQQEDSAVYLCASSSFWRERSYNEQFFGPGTRLTVL.

In this sample, this clonotype turned up a few times. CDR3 sequence (DNA): TGCAGTGCCCAAGGACTAGCGGGTCCCCTGGCGACAGATACGCAGTATTTT. This codes for CSAQGLAGPLATDTQYF. V is TRBV20-1 and J is TRBJ2-3, with 11 nucleotides matching TRBD2. The germline CDR1 and CDR2 sequences are DFQATT and SNEGSKA (reference sequence). The CDR3 has 17 amino acids. Trimming cost V 6 bases and J 3 bases; bases outside gene matches: 14.

Note on this clonotype: This CDR3 is missing its conserved last phenylalanine or tryptophan, likely due to a read error. The V call is TRBV29-1, the J call TRBJ2-1, with D perhaps being TRBD1 or TRBD2 (5 bases each). Germline values: CDR1 SQVTM, CDR2 ANQGSEA. This CDR3 has 12 amino acids. With 7 bases removed from V and 8 bases from J, the gap between germline ends came to 15 bases. CDR3 sequence: CSARDPYDEQFL. In nucleotides, the CDR3 is TGCAGCGCCCGGGACCCTTACGATGAGCAGTTCCTC.

The V and J genes are TRBV5-1 and TRBJ2-3; unclear D gene. V was clipped by 2 bases and J by 4 bases, with 8 bases between them. The CDR3 has 13 amino acids. CDR1 and CDR2 from the germline V gene are SGHRS and YFSETQ. CDR3 protein: CASSFNSPDTQYF. CDR3 bases: TGCGCCAGCAGCTTCAACAGCCCAGATACGCAGTATTTT.

A few counts support this clonotype. The V gene is TRBV4-2, the J gene TRBJ2-2; D not certain. Trimming took off 4 bases at V and 0 bases at J, with 15 bases between the two ends. From germline, CDR1 is LGHNA and CDR2 YNFKEQ. This CDR3 region has 17 residues. Here the CDR3 DNA reads TGTGCCAGCAGCCCAAGTTTCCCTAGGGCGAACACCGGGGAGCTGTTTTTT. This translates into CASSPSFPRANTGELFF.

This sequence joins TRBV9 and TRBJ2-3; possibly TRBD2 for D (7 bases). The CDR3 sequence is 14 residues long. Trimming left V 1 base short and J 5 bases short, with 11 bases between. In germline, CDR1 is SGDLS, CDR2 YYNGEE. The DNA for the CDR3 is TGTGCCAGCAGCGTACGGGGGGCAGAAGATACGCAGTATTTT. This sequence encodes CASSVRGAEDTQYF.

This clonotype was observed at least ten times. The V gene is TRBV20-1, the J gene TRBJ2-1; tentatively, D is TRBD1 or TRBD2 (6 bases each). V dropped 5 bases and J dropped 9 bases, with 17 bases sitting between them. Germline V gives CDR1 DFQATT, CDR2 SNEGSKA (reference sequence). The CDR3 is 13 amino acids. The CDR3 DNA reads as TGCAGTGCTGCTACCCTGGGGGGCGGTGAGCAGTTCTTC. Protein sequence: CSAATLGGGEQFF.

The CDR3 sequence is CASSLGRDIQYF. The DNA of the CDR3 is TGTGCCAGCAGTTTAGGCAGGGACATTCAGTACTTC. V is TRBV28 and J is TRBJ2-4; perhaps TRBD1 as D (5 bases). The germline V gene has CDR1 MDHEN and CDR2 SYDVKM. The CDR3 extends over 12 amino acids. V gave up 2 bases and J gave up 8 bases, with 7 bases separating them.

This rearrangement joins TRBV4-3 to TRBJ2-7; D not certain. Trimming stripped 0 bases from V and 6 bases from J, with 9 bases between. Germline V CDR1 and CDR2: LGHNA, YSLEER. The CDR3 consists of 13 residues. The CDR3 nucleotides are TGCGCCAGCAGCCAAGACCTCCCCGGCGAGCAGTACTTC. Translation: CASSQDLPGEQYF.

The chain combines TRBV29-1 with TRBJ1-1; possible D gene TRBD1, 5 bases. The V gene's germline CDR1 is SQVTM and CDR2 ANQGSEA. The CDR3 spans 13 residues. Trimming took 4 bases from V and 0 from J, leaving 9 bases between them. CDR3 DNA: TGCAGCGTTGGGGGCCTTCTGAACACTGAAGCTTTCTTT. Amino acids: CSVGGLLNTEAFF. Using reference TRBV29-1 and TRBJ1-1 for the parts outside the CDR3, the full variable domain is SAVISQKPSRDICQRGTSLTIQCQVDSQVTMMFWYRQQPGQSLTLIATANQGSEATYESGFVIDKFPISRPNLTFSTLTVSNMSPEDSSIYLCSVGGLLNTEAFFGQGTRLTVV.

The chain links TRBV4-3 to TRBJ2-5; 10 nucleotides align to TRBD2. The V segment lost 1 base and the J segment 5 bases; nucleotides outside the gene matches: 7. This CDR3 is built from 16 residues. Germline assignment: CDR1 LGHNA and CDR2 YSLEER. The DNA for the CDR3 is TGCGCCAGCAGCCAAGTCTCTAGCGGGAGAATGGAGACCCAGTACTTC. Translated, it gives CASSQVSSGRMETQYF.

This clonotype was seen only a few times. The rearrangement joins TRBV5-1 to TRBJ2-3; 12 bases are shared with TRBD2. With V trimmed by 4 bases and J by 4 bases, 10 bases remained unmatched. CDR3 length: 17 amino acids. CDR1 and CDR2 (germline): SGHRS, YFSETQ. CDR3 DNA sequence: TGCGCCAGCAGCACTGGACTAGCGGGAAGTGGGCCAGATACGCAGTATTTT. Protein product: CASSTGLAGSGPDTQYF.

The V call is TRBV5-1, the J call TRBJ2-7; 10 bases are shared with TRBD1. The CDR3 is 14 residues long. Per germline, CDR1 SGHRS and CDR2 YFSETQ. Trimming cost V 3 bases and J 5 bases; bases outside gene matches: 5. The CDR3 DNA follows: TGCGCCAGCAGCTCGGGACAGGGGCCTGACGAGCAGTACGTC. It is translated as CASSSGQGPDEQYV.

The rearrangement uses TRBV18 and TRBJ1-1; TRBD1 aligns across 7 bases. This CDR3 region has 14 residues. The junction had 8 bases not matched to a gene; V was cut back by 3 bases and J by 7 bases. Germline V gives CDR1 KGHSH, CDR2 LQKENI. In DNA form, the CDR3 reads TGTGCCAGCTCACCGCGGACAGGCGCCCTTGAAGCTTTCTTT. Amino acids: CASSPRTGALEAFF.

This sequence joins TRBV13 and TRBJ2-6; D is uncertain. Trimming stripped 4 bases from V and 0 bases from J, with 10 bases between. This CDR3 has 16 amino acids. Germline CDR1 reads PRHDT; CDR2 reads FYEKMQ (reference sequence). CDR3 amino acids: CASSWLDLSGANVLTF. The DNA of the CDR3 is TGTGCCAGCAGCTGGCTGGACCTCTCTGGGGCCAACGTCCTGACTTTC. Combining the CDR3 with reference TRBV13 and TRBJ2-6 gives the whole variable domain AAGVIQSPRHLIKEKRETATLKCYPIPRHDTVYWYQQGPGQDPQFLISFYEKMQSDKGSIPDRFSAQQFSDYHSELNMSSLELGDSALYFCASSWLDLSGANVLTFGAGSRLTVL.

The rearrangement joins TRBV25-1 to TRBJ2-2, with D perhaps TRBD2 (6 bases). The germline V and J ends were trimmed by 2 bases and 1 base, with 8 bases remaining between them. The CDR3 covers 15 residues. Per germline, CDR1 MGHDK and CDR2 SYGVNS. The CDR3, as DNA: TGTGCCAGCAGTGAAAAGGGACTGAACACCGGGGAGCTGTTTTTT. Protein sequence: CASSEKGLNTGELFF.

V and J are TRBV4-3 and TRBJ1-6; unclear D gene. CDR3 size: 16 residues. Germline assignment: CDR1 LGHNA and CDR2 YSLEER. The V and J ends lost 1 base and 6 bases respectively, with 13 bases between them. CDR3 DNA: TGCGCCAGCAGCCAAGTCTTAACAGTTTCTAATTCACCCCTCCACTTT. As protein: CASSQVLTVSNSPLHF.

The genes are TRBV14 and TRBJ2-3; weak D call: TRBD1 (6 bases). Germline V gene lookup returns CDR1 SGHDN and CDR2 FVKESK. Trimming removed 4 bases from V and 6 bases from J, with 11 bases in between. The CDR3 spans 13 residues. For the CDR3, the DNA is TGTGCCAGCAGCCCTACAGGGAAGGATACGCAGTATTTT. This gives the protein CASSPTGKDTQYF.

The V and J genes are TRBV6-1 and TRBJ2-5, with TRBD2 identical over 11 bases. Germline lookup yields CDR1 MNHNS and CDR2 SASEGT. This CDR3 has 16 amino acids. V was pared by 8 bases and J by 4 bases, with 12 bases of the junction left unmatched. For the CDR3, the DNA is TGTGCCAGCGGATATACTAGCGGGAGAGGAGGAGAGACCCAGTACTTC. It is translated as CASGYTSGRGGETQYF.